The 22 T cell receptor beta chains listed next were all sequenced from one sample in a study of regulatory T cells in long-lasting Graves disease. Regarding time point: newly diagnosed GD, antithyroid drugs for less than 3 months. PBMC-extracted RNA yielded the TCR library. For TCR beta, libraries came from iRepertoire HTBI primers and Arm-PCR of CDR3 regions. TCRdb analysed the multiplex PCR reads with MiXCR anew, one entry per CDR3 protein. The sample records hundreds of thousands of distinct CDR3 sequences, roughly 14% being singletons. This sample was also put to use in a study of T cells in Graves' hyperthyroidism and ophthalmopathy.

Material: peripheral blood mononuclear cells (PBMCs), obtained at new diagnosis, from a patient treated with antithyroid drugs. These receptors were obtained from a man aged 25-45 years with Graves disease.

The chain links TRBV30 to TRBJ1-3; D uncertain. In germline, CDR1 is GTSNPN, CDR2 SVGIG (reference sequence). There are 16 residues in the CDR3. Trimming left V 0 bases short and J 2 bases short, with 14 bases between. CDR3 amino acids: CAWSVRLGRTGNTIYF. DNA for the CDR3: TGTGCCTGGAGTGTACGGTTGGGGAGAACTGGAAACACCATATATTTT.

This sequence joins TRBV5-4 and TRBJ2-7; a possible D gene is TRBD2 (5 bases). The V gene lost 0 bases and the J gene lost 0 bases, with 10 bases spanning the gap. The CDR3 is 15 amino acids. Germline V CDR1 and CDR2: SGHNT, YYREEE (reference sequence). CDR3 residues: CASSLGPGSSYEQYF. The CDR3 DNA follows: TGTGCCAGCAGCTTGGGGCCGGGAAGCTCCTACGAGCAGTACTTC. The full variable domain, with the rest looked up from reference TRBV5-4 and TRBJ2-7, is ETGVTQSPTHLIKTRGQQVTLRCSSQSGHNTVSWYQQALGQGPQFIFQYYREEENGRGNFPPRFSGLQFPNYSSELNVNALELDDSALYLCASSLGPGSSYEQYFGPGTRLTVT.

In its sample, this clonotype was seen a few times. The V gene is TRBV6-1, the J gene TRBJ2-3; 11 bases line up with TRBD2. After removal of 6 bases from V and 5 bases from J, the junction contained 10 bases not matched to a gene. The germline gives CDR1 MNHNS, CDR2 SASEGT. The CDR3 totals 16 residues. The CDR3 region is CASRLRLAGLQDTQYF. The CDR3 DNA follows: TGTGCCAGCAGACTACGACTAGCGGGATTGCAAGATACGCAGTATTTT.

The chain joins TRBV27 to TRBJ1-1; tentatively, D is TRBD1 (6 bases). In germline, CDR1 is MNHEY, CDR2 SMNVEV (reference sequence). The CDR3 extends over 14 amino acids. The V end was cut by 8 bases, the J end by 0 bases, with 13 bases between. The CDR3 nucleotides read TGTGCCAGCGGGGGGCCAGGGTTGAACACTGAAGCTTTCTTT. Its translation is CASGGPGLNTEAFF.

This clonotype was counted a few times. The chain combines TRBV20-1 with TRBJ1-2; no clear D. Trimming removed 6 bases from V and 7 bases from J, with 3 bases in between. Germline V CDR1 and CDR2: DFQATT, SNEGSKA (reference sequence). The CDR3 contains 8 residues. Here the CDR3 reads CSAFGYTF. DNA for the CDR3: TGCAGTGCCTTTGGCTACACCTTC.

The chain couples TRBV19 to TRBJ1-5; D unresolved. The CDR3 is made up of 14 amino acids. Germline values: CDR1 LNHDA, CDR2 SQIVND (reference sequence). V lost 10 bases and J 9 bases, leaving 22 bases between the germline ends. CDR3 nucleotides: TGTGCCATTAACCGATCCGCCTGCAGTCGGCCCCAGCATTTT. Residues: CAINRSACSRPQHF.

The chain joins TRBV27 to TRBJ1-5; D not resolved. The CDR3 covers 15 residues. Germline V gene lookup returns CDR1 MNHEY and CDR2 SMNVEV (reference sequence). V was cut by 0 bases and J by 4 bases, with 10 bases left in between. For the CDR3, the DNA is TGTGCCAGCAGTTTATCGCAACATCAGAATCAGCCCCAGCATTTT. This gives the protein CASSLSQHQNQPQHF.

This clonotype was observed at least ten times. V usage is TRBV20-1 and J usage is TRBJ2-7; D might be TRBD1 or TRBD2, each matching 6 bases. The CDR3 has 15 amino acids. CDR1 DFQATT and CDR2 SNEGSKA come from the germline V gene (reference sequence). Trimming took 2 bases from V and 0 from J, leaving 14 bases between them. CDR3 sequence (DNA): TGCAGTGCTAGACTACTAGCAGGGGACTCCTACGAGCAGTACTTC. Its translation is CSARLLAGDSYEQYF.

The CDR3 bases are TGTGCCAGCAGCTTTGCGGGGAGAGGATACAATGAGCAGTTCTTC. This sequence encodes CASSFAGRGYNEQFF. This chain links TRBV7-8 with TRBJ2-1; possibly TRBD2 for D (6 bases). Looked up from germline, CDR1 is SGHVS and CDR2 is FQNEAQ. CDR3 length: 15 amino acids. Between the trimmed V and J ends, which lost 3 bases and 4 bases, there was a span of 13 bases. The full variable domain, its missing parts supplied by reference TRBV7-8 and TRBJ2-1, is GAGVSQSPRYKVAKRGQDVALRCDPISGHVSLFWYQQALGQGPEFLTYFQNEAQLDKSGLPSDRFFAERPEGSVSTLKIQRTQQEDSAVYLCASSFAGRGYNEQFFGPGTRLTVL.

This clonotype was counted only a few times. CDR3 residues: CASTLDLARGDTQYF. The CDR3 coding sequence is TGTGCCAGCACCCTCGATTTAGCTCGGGGAGATACGCAGTATTTT. The V call is TRBV7-2, the J call TRBJ2-3, with a weak D call TRBD2 (5 bases). The CDR3 covers 15 residues. Trimming cost V 7 bases and J 5 bases, with 19 bases left between them. The germline CDR1 and CDR2 sequences are SGHTA and FQGNSA.

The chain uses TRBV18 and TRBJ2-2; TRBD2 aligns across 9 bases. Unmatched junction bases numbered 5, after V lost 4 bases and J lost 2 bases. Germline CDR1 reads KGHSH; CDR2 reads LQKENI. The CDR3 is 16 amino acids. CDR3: CASSLRLAVNTGELFF. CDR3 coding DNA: TGTGCCAGCTCACTAAGACTAGCGGTCAACACCGGGGAGCTGTTTTTT.

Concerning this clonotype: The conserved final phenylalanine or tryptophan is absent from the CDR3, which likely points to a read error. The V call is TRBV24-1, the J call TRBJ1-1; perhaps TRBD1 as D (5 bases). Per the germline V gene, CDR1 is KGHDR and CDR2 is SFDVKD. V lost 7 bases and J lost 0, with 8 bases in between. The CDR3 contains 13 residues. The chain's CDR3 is CATRTGLNTEAFL. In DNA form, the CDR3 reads TGTGCCACCAGAACGGGACTGAACACTGAAGCTTTCCTT.

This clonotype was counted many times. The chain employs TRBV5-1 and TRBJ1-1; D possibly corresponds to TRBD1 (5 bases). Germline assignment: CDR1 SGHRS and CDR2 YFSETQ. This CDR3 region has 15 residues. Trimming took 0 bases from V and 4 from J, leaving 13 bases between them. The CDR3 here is CASSLESGSGTEAFF. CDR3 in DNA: TGCGCCAGCAGCTTGGAATCAGGGTCGGGCACTGAAGCTTTCTTT. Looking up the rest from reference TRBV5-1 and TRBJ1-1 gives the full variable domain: KAGVTQTPRYLIKTRGQQVTLSCSPISGHRSVSWYQQTPGQGLQFLFEYFSETQRNKGNFPGRFSGRQFSNSRSEMNVSTLELGDSALYLCASSLESGSGTEAFFGQGTRLTVV.

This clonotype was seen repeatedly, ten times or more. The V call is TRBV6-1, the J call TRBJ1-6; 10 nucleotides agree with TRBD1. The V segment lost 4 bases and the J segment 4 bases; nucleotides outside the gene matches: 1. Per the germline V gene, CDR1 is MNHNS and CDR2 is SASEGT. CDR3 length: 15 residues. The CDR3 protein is CASSADRGYNSPLHF. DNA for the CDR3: TGTGCCAGCAGTGCGGACAGGGGGTATAATTCACCCCTCCACTTT.

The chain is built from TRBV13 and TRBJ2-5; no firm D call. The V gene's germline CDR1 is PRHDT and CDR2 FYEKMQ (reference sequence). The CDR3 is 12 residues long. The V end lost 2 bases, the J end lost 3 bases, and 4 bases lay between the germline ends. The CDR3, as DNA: TGTGCCAGCAGCTTACCGGAAGAGACCCAGTACTTC. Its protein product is CASSLPEETQYF.

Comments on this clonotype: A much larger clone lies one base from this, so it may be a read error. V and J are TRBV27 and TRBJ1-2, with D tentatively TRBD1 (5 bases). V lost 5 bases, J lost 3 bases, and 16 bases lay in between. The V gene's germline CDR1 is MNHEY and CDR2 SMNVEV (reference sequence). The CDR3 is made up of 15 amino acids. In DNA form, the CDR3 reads TGTGCCAGCAGTGGGGGGGACGGGGGAGACTATGGCTACACCTTC. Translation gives CASSGGDGGDYGYTF.

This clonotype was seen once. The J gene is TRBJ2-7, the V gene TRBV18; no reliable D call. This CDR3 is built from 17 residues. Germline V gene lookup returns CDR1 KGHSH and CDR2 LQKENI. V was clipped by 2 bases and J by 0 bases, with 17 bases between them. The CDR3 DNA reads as TGTGCCAGCTCACCAGTCTCCCCCGGGCCTCCCTCCTACGAGCAGTACTTC. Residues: CASSPVSPGPPSYEQYF.

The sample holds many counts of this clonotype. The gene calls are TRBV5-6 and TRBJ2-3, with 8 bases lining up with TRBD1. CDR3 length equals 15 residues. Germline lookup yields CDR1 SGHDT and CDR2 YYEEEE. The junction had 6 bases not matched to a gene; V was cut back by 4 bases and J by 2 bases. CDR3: CASSTDRGNTDTQYF. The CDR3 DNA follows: TGTGCCAGCAGCACCGACAGGGGAAACACAGATACGCAGTATTTT.

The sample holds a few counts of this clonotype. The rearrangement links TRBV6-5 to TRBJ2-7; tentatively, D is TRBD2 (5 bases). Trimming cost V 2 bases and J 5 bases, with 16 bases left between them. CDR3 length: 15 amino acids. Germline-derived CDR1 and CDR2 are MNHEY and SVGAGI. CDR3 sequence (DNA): TGTGCCAGCAGTTACGGGTCGGAGGCGATGGACGAGCAGTACTTC. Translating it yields CASSYGSEAMDEQYF.

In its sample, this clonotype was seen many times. The CDR3 nucleotides are TGTGCCAGAACTAGCGGGCAAACAGATACGCAGTATTTT. Amino acids: CARTSGQTDTQYF. This chain joins TRBV2 and TRBJ2-3, with TRBD2 identical over 9 bases. Germline V gene data show CDR1 as SNHLY and CDR2 as FYNNEI. J gave up 3 bases and V 9 bases, and 4 bases lay outside the gene matches. The CDR3 loop spans 13 amino acids.

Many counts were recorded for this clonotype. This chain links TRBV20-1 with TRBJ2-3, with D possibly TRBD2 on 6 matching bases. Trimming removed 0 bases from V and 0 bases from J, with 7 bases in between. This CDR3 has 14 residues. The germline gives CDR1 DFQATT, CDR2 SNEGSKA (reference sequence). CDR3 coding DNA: TGCAGTGCTAGAGATGGGGGGAGCACAGATACGCAGTATTTT. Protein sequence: CSARDGGSTDTQYF.

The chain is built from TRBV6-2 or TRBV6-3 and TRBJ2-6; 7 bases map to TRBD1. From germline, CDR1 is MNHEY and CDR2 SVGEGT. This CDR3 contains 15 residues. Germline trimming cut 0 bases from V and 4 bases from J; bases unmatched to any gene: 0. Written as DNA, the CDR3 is TGTGCCAGCAGTTACTCGACAGGGGGGGCCAACGTCCTGACTTTC. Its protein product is CASSYSTGGANVLTF.